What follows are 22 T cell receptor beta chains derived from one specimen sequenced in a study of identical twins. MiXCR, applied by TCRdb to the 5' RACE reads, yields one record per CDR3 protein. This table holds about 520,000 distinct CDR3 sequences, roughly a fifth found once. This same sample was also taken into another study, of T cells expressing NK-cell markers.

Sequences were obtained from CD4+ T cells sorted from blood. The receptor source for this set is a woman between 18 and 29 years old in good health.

For the CDR3, the DNA is TGTGCCACCGAGGGACCGGACAGAAACAATGAGCAGTTCTTC. Translating it yields CATEGPDRNNEQFF. The V and J genes are TRBV24-1 and TRBJ2-1; D possibly corresponds to TRBD1 (6 bases). Germline V gene lookup returns CDR1 KGHDR and CDR2 SFDVKD. The V end lost 9 bases, the J end lost 5 bases, and 16 bases lay between the germline ends. The CDR3 runs to 14 residues.

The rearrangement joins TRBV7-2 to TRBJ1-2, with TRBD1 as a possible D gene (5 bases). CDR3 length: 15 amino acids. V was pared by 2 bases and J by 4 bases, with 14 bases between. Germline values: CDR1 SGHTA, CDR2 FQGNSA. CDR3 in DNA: TGTGCCAGCAGCTTACGTAGGGGTATAGGCTATGGCTACACCTTC. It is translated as CASSLRRGIGYGYTF. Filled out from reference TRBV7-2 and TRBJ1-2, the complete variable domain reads GAGVSQSPSNKVTEKGKDVELRCDPISGHTALYWYRQSLGQGLEFLIYFQGNSAPDKSGLPSDRFSAERTGGSVSTLTIQRTQQEDSAVYLCASSLRRGIGYGYTFGSGTRLTVV.

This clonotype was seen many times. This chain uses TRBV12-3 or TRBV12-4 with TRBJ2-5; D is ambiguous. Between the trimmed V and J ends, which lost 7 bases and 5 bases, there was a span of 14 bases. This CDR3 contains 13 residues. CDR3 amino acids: CASTPLGLETQYF. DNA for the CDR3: TGTGCCAGCACCCCCCTGGGGTTGGAGACCCAGTACTTC.

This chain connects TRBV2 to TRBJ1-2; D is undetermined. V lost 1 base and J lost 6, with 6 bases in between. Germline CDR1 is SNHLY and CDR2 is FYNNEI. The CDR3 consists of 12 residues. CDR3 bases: TGTGCCAGCAGTGAAGTCCCACATGGCTACACCTTC. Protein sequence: CASSEVPHGYTF.

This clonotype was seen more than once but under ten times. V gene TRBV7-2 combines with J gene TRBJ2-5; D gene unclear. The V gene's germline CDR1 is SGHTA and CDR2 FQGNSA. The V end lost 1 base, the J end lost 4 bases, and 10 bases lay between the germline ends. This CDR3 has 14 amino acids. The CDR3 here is CASSLGAWGETQYF. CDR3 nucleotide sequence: TGTGCCAGCAGCTTAGGGGCGTGGGGAGAGACCCAGTACTTC.

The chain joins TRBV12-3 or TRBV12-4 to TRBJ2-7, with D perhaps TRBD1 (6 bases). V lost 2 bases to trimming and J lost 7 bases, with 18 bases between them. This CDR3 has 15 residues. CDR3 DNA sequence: TGTGCCAGCAGTTTAAGGACAGTCGGATCGAGAGAGCAGTACTTC. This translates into CASSLRTVGSREQYF.

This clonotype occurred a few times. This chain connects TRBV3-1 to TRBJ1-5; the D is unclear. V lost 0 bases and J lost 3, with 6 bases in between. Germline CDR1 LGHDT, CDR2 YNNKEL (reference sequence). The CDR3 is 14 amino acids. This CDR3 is CASSQDRTNQPQHF. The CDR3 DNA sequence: TGTGCCAGCAGCCAAGACAGGACCAATCAGCCCCAGCATTTT.

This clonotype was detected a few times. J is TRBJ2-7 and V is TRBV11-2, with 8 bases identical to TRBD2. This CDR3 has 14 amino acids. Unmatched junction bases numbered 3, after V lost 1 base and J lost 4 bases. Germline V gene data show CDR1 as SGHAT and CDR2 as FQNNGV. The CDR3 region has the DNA TGTGCCAGCAGCTTAGTAGCGGGGCGATACGAGCAGTACTTC. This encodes CASSLVAGRYEQYF.

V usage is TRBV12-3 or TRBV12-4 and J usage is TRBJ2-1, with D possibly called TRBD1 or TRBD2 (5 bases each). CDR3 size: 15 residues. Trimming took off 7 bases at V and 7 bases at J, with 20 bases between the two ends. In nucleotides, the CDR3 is TGTGCCAGCATACCTAACGAGGGACGTATGAATGAGCAGTTCTTC. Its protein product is CASIPNEGRMNEQFF.

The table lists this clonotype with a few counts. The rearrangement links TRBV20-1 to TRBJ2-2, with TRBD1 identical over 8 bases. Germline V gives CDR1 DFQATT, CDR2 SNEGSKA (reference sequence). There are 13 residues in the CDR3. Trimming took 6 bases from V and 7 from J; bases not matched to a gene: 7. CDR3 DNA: TGCAGTGCCTCTGGACAGGGTGACGGGGAGCTGTTTTTT. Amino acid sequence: CSASGQGDGELFF.

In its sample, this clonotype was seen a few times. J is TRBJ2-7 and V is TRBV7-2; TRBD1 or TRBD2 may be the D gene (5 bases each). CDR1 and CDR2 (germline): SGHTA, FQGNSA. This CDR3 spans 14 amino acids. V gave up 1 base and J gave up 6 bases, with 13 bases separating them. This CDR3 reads CASSLGFGAIEQYF. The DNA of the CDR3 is TGTGCCAGCAGCTTAGGGTTCGGGGCCATCGAGCAGTACTTC.

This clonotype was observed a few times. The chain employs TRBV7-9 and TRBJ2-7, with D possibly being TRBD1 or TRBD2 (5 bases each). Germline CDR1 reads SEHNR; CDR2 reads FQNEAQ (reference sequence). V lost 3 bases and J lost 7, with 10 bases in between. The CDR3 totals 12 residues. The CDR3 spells CASSFGGGEQYF. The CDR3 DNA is TGTGCCAGCAGCTTTGGGGGTGGGGAGCAGTACTTC.

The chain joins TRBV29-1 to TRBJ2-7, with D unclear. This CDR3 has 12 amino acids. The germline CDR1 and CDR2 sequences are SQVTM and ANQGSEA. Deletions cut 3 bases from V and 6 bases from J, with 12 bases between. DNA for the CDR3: TGCAGCGTTGATCACCAGTCAGGCGAGCAGTACTTC. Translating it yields CSVDHQSGEQYF.

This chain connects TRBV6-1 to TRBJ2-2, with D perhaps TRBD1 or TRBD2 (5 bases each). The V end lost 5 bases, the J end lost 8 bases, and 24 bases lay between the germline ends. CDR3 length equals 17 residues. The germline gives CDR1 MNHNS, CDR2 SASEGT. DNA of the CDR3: TGTGCCAGCAGTCGCCGCGCCGGGACCACCGGACCTGGGGAGCTGTTTTTT. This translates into CASSRRAGTTGPGELFF.

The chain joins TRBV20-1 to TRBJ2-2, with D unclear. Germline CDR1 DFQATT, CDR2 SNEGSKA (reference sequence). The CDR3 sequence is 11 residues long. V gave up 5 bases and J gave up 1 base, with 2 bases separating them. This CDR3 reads CSAENTGELFF. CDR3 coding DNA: TGCAGTGCTGAGAACACCGGGGAGCTGTTTTTT.

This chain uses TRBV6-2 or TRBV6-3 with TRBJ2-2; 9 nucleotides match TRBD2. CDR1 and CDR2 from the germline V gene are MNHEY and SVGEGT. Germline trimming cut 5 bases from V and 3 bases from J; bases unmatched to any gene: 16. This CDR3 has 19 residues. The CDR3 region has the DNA TGTGCCAGCAGTCTAGCCCCCGGGACTAGCAGATCCTACACCGGGGAGCTGTTTTTT. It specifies CASSLAPGTSRSYTGELFF.

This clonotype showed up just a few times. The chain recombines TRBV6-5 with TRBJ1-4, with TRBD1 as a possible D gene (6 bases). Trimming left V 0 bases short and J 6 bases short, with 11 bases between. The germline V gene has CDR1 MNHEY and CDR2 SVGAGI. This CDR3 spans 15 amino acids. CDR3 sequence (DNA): TGTGCCAGCAGTTACTCGCGGGACACCCATGAAAAACTGTTTTTT. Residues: CASSYSRDTHEKLFF.

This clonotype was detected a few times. This CDR3 is CASRSTGGGDTQYF. DNA of the CDR3: TGTGCCAGCAGGTCGACAGGAGGGGGAGATACGCAGTATTTT. V usage is TRBV7-2 and J usage is TRBJ2-3, with D perhaps TRBD1 or TRBD2 (6 bases each). V lost 6 bases to trimming and J lost 5 bases, with 15 bases between them. Per germline, CDR1 SGHTA and CDR2 FQGNSA. There are 14 residues in the CDR3.

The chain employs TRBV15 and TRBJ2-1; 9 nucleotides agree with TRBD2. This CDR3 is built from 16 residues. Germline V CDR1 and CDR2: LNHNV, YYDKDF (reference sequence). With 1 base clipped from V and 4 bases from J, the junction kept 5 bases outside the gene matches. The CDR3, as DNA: TGTGCCACCAGCAGAGGCCTAGCGGGATTATACAATGAGCAGTTCTTC. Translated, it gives CATSRGLAGLYNEQFF.

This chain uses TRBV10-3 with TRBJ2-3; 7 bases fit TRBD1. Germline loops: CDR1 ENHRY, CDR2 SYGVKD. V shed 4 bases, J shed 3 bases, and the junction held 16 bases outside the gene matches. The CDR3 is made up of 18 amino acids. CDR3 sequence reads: CAISGRQGKQVKTDTQYF. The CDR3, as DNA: TGTGCCATCAGTGGGAGACAGGGCAAGCAGGTTAAAACAGATACGCAGTATTTT.

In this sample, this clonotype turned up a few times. For the CDR3, the DNA is TGTGCCAGCAGTCGAGGAGGACAGCCTTACAATGAGCAGTTCTTC. Amino acids: CASSRGGQPYNEQFF. This chain links TRBV5-5 with TRBJ2-1, with D perhaps matching TRBD1 (6 bases). V was shortened by 5 bases and J by 4 bases, with 16 bases between the two germline ends. The CDR3 contains 15 residues. Germline values: CDR1 SGHKS, CDR2 YYEKEE (reference sequence).

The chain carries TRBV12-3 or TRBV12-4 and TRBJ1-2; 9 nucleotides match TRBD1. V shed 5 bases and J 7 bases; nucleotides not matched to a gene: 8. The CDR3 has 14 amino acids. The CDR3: CASSLTGGLGGYTF. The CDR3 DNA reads TGTGCCAGCAGTCTTACAGGGGGCTTAGGTGGCTACACCTTC.